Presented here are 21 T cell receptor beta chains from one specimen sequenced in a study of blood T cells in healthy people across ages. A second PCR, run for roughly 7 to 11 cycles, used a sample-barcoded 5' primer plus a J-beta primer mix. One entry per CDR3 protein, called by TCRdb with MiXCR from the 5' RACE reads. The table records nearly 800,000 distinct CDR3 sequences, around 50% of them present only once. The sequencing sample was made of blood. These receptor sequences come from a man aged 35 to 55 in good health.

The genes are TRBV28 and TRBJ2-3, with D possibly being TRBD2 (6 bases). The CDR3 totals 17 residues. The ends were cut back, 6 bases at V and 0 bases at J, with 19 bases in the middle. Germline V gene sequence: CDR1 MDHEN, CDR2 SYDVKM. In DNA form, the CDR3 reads TGTGCCAGCAGCACCCCAGCGGCTAGCGTGAGCACAGATACGCAGTATTTT. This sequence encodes CASSTPAASVSTDTQYF.

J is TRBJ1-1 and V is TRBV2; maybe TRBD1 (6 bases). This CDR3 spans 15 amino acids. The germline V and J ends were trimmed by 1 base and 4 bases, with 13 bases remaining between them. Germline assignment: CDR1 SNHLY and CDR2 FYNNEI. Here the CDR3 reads CASSEDRGGGTEAFF. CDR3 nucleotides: TGTGCCAGCAGTGAAGATAGAGGGGGAGGCACTGAAGCTTTCTTT.

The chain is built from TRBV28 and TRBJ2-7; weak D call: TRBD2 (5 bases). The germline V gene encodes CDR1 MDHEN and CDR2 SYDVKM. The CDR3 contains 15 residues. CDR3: CATESQAVPSYEQYF. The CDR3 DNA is TGTGCTACTGAATCTCAAGCGGTACCATCCTACGAGCAGTACTTC.

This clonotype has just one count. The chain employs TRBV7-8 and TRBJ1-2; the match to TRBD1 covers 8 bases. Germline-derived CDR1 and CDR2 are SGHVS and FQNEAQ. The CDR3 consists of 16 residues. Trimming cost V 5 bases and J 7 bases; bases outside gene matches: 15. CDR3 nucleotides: TGTGCCAGCAGCCCCTCGACAGGGGCGGGTTTCGGTGGCTACACCTTC. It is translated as CASSPSTGAGFGGYTF.

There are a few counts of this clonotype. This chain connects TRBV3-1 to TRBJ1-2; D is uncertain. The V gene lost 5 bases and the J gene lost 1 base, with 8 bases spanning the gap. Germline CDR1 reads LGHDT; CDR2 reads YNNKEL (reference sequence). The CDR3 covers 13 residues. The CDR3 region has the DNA TGTGCCAGCAGCGCGAAGGGTAACTATGGCTACACCTTC. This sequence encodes CASSAKGNYGYTF.

The CDR3 region is CASSLSGSRMQYF. As DNA, the CDR3 is TGTGCCAGCAGTTTATCCGGTAGCAGGATGCAGTACTTC. V gene TRBV27 combines with J gene TRBJ2-5, with no clear D. V lost 0 bases and J lost 11, with 13 bases in between. Germline V lookup: CDR1 MNHEY, CDR2 SMNVEV (reference sequence). The CDR3 covers 13 residues.

The CDR3 protein is CASSLNAKNIQYF. The CDR3 DNA follows: TGTGCCAGCAGCCTCAATGCCAAAAACATTCAGTACTTC. The rearrangement links TRBV7-2 to TRBJ2-4; D remains ambiguous. The ends were cut back, 5 bases at V and 1 base at J, with 6 bases in the middle. Germline V CDR1 and CDR2: SGHTA, FQGNSA. The CDR3 covers 13 residues.

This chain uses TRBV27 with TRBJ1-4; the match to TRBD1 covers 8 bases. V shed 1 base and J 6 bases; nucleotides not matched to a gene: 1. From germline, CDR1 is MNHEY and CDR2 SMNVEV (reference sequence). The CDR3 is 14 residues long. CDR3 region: CASSLLQGDEKLFF. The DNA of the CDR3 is TGTGCCAGCAGTTTATTACAGGGGGATGAAAAACTGTTTTTT.

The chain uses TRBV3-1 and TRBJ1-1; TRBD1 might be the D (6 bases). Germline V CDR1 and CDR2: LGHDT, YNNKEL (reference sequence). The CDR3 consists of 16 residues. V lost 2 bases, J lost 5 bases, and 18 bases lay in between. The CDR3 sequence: CASSQSPGASRTEAFF. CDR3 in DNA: TGTGCCAGCAGCCAATCGCCGGGGGCCTCTAGGACTGAAGCTTTCTTT.

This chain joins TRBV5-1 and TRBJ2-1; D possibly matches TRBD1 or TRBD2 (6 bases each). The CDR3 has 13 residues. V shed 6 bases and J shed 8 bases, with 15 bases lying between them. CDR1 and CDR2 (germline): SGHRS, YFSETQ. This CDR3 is CASNTGASYEQFF. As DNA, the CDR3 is TGCGCCAGCAACACGGGGGCGTCATATGAGCAGTTCTTC.

CDR3 coding DNA: TGTGCCAGCAGTTGGGACAGTAGCTCTTACAATGAGCAGTTCTTC. The encoded protein is CASSWDSSSYNEQFF. The chain carries TRBV12-3 or TRBV12-4 and TRBJ2-1; TRBD1 aligns across 7 bases. Trimming cost V 4 bases and J 4 bases; bases outside gene matches: 7. The CDR3 runs 15 residues.

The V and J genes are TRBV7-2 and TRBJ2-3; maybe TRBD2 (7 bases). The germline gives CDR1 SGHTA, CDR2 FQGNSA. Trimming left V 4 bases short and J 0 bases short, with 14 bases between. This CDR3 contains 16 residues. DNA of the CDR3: TGTGCCAGCAGCTACCAGGCGGGGGCAAGCACAGATACGCAGTATTTT. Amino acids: CASSYQAGASTDTQYF.

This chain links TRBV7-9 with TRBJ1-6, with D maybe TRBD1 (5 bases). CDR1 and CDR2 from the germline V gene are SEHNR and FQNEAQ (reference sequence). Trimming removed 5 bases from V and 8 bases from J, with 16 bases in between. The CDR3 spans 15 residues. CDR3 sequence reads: CASSTRAPSDSPLHF. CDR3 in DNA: TGTGCCAGCAGCACCAGGGCCCCGTCTGATTCACCCCTCCACTTT.

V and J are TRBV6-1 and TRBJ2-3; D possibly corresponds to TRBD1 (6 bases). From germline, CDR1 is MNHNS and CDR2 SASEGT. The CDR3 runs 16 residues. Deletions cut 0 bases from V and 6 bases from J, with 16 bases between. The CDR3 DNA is TGTGCCAGCAGTGAAGCCGGGACAAAGCCGGGGGATACGCAGTATTTT. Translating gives CASSEAGTKPGDTQYF.

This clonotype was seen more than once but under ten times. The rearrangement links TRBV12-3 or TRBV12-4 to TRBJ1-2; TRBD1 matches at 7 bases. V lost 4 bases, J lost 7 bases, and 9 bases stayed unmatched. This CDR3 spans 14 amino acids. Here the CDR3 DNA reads TGTGCCAGCAGTTCACCGACAGGGTCTGGTGGCTACACCTTC. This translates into CASSSPTGSGGYTF.

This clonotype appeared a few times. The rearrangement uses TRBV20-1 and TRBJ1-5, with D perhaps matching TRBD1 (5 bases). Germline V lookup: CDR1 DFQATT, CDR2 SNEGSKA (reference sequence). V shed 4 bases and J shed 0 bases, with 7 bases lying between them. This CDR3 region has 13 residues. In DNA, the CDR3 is TGCAGTGCTACCCAGGGTAGCAATCAGCCCCAGCATTTT. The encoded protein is CSATQGSNQPQHF.

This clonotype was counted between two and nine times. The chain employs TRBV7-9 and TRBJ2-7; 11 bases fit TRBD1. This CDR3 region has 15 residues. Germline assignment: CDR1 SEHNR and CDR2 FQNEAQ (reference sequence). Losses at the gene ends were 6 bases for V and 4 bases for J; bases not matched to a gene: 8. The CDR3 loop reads CASRRSGQGAYEQYF. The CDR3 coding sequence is TGTGCCAGCAGGCGGTCCGGACAGGGGGCTTACGAGCAGTACTTC.

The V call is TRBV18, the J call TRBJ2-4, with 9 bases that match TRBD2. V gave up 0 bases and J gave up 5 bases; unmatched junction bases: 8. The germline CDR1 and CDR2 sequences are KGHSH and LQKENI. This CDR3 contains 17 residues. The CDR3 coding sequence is TGTGCCAGCTCACCACCGTTGGCTAGCGGGGAACAAAACATTCAGTACTTC. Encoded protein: CASSPPLASGEQNIQYF. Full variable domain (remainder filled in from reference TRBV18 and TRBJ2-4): NAGVMQNPRHLVRRRGQEARLRCSPMKGHSHVYWYRQLPEEGLKFMVYLQKENIIDESGMPKERFSAEFPKEGPSILRIQQVVRGDSAAYFCASSPPLASGEQNIQYFGAGTRLSVL.

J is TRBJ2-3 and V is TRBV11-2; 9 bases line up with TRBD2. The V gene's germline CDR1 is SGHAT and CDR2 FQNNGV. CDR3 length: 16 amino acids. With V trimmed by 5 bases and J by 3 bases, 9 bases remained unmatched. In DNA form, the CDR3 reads TGTGCCAGCAGCACTCGTAGCGGGAGTGGAACAGATACGCAGTATTTT. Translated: CASSTRSGSGTDTQYF.

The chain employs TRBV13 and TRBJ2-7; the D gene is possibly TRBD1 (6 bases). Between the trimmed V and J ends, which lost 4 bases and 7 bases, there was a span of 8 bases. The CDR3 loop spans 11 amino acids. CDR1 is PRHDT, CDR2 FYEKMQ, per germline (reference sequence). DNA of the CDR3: TGTGCCAGCAGCTCAGGGGAAGAGCAGTACTTC. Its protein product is CASSSGEEQYF.

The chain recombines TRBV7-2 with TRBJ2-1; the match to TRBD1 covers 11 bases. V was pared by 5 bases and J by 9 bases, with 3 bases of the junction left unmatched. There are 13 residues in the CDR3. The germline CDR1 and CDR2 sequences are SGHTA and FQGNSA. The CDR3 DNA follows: TGTGCCAGCAGCGGACAGGGGGCCGCTGAGCAGTTCTTC. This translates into CASSGQGAAEQFF.